Described below is a single T cell receptor (beta chain) sequence and its context. TCRdb reanalysed the 5' RACE reads using MiXCR and keeps one entry per CDR3 protein. Altogether 300,000 or so distinct CDR3 sequences are present, around 7% being singletons, with the ten largest covering 15% to 20%. This sample stems from a study of T cells after yellow fever vaccination. Per germline, CDR1 GTSNPN and CDR2 SVGIG (reference sequence). This CDR3 region has 13 residues. V lost 2 bases and J 1 base, leaving 8 bases between the germline ends. The source was PBMCs, collected 35 to 50 days after the first yellow fever vaccination. The TCR originated in a man aged 18 to 29 who received the YFV17D yellow fever vaccine. This chain links TRBV30 with TRBJ1-1; D is perhaps TRBD1 (5 bases). This CDR3 reads CAWSRQSNTEAFF. The DNA for the CDR3 is TGTGCCTGGAGTCGACAGTCGAACACTGAAGCTTTCTTT.